These 23 T cell receptor beta chains originate from one sample sequenced in a study of blood T cell repertoires in COVID-19. This table comes from immunoSEQ multiplex PCR, and its TCRdb copy is limited to in-frame clones, with some not included. The profile covers more than 85,000 clones, with 81% appearing a single time and nearly 25% taken by the ten largest. The sample taken for sequencing was peripheral blood. These receptors originate from a man at least 80 years old with active or convalescent COVID-19.

The CDR3 spells CASSRGLTTGTLYSNQPQHF. CDR3 nucleotide sequence: TGTGCCAGCAGCCGAGGACTAACTACCGGGACACTTTATAGCAATCAGCCCCAGCATTTT. The rearrangement joins TRBV7-8 to TRBJ1-5; D is perhaps TRBD1 (6 bases). CDR3 size: 20 residues. Germline V CDR1 and CDR2: SGHVS, FQNEAQ. V was clipped by 5 bases and J by 0 bases, with 26 bases between them.

The V gene is TRBV7-2, the J gene TRBJ2-7, with 7 bases identical to TRBD2. J gave up 6 bases and V 5 bases, and 13 bases lay outside the gene matches. This CDR3 has 15 amino acids. Germline V gene data show CDR1 as SGHTA and CDR2 as FQGNSA. CDR3 nucleotides: TGTGCCAGCAGCCTCCATAGCGGGTCCCCCCTCGAGCAGTACTTC. Its translation is CASSLHSGSPLEQYF.

The chain recombines TRBV12-3 or TRBV12-4 with TRBJ1-1, with 7 bases that match TRBD1. Unmatched junction bases numbered 5, after V lost 6 bases and J lost 4 bases. The CDR3 runs 13 residues. The DNA of the CDR3 is TGTGCCAGCAGCAAACAGGGGTTCACTGAAGCTTTCTTT. This encodes CASSKQGFTEAFF.

The chain links TRBV12-5 to TRBJ2-5; 9 bases are a match to TRBD1. This CDR3 contains 15 residues. The J segment lost 2 bases and the V segment lost 7 bases, leaving 8 bases of the junction unmatched. Germline CDR1 is LGHNT and CDR2 is FRNRAP. The CDR3 DNA reads TGTGCTAGTGCCAACCTACAGGGGGCGCAAGAGACCCAGTACTTC. This encodes CASANLQGAQETQYF. Full variable domain (rest looked up from reference TRBV12-5 and TRBJ2-5): DARVTQTPRHKVTEMGQEVTMRCQPILGHNTVFWYRQTMMQGLELLAYFRNRAPLDDSGMPKDRFSAEMPDATLATLKIQPSEPRDSAVYFCASANLQGAQETQYFGPGTRLLVL.

The rearrangement uses TRBV6-5 and TRBJ2-3, with 10 bases matching TRBD1. Germline loops: CDR1 MNHEY, CDR2 SVGAGI. The CDR3 contains 15 residues. J gave up 2 bases and V 6 bases, and 5 bases lay outside the gene matches. The CDR3 DNA reads as TGTGCCAGCAGCAGGACAGGGGGAAACACAGATACGCAGTATTTT. It yields the protein CASSRTGGNTDTQYF.

This clone was seen a handful of times. The V gene is TRBV5-6, the J gene TRBJ1-2; weak D call: TRBD1 (5 bases). Germline CDR1 is SGHDT and CDR2 is YYEEEE. The V end was cut by 0 bases, the J end by 4 bases, with 13 bases between. The CDR3 runs 15 residues. CDR3 sequence (DNA): TGTGCCAGCAGCTTGGCGGGGGGTGAAATCTATGGCTACACCTTC. This codes for CASSLAGGEIYGYTF.

The chain combines TRBV19 with TRBJ2-3; the D gene is possibly TRBD1 (5 bases). V was cut by 10 bases and J by 2 bases, with 13 bases left in between. Germline CDR1 reads LNHDA; CDR2 reads SQIVND (reference sequence). CDR3 length: 13 residues. The CDR3 sequence is CATTGPSTDTQYF. Written as DNA, the CDR3 is TGTGCCACTACAGGACCATCCACAGATACGCAGTATTTT.

This clone has only one observation. The chain recombines TRBV12-3 or TRBV12-4 with TRBJ1-1; 9 nucleotides line up with TRBD1. This CDR3 has 13 amino acids. J gave up 5 bases and V 6 bases, and 4 bases lay outside the gene matches. The CDR3 here is CASSSTGGTEAFF. In DNA, the CDR3 is TGTGCCAGCAGCTCGACAGGGGGAACTGAAGCTTTCTTT.

The table lists this clone with a count of one. The chain carries TRBV7-6 and TRBJ1-1, with a weak D call TRBD1 (6 bases). Trimming stripped 4 bases from V and 0 bases from J, with 6 bases between. Germline CDR1 SGHVS, CDR2 FNYEAQ. The CDR3 extends over 13 amino acids. The CDR3 bases are TGTGCCAGCAGCTCAGGGGTGAACACTGAAGCTTTCTTT. Its translation: CASSSGVNTEAFF. The full variable domain, rest sourced from reference TRBV7-6 and TRBJ1-1, is GAGVSQSPRYKVTKRGQDVALRCDPISGHVSLYWYRQALGQGPEFLTYFNYEAQQDKSGLPNDRFSAERPEGSISTLTIQRTEQRDSAMYRCASSSGVNTEAFFGQGTRLTVV.

The gene calls are TRBV30 and TRBJ2-3, with 7 nucleotides matching TRBD1. CDR3 size: 14 residues. The germline CDR1 and CDR2 sequences are GTSNPN and SVGIG (reference sequence). The CDR3, as DNA: TGTGCTTCCGGCAGAGGGGGCGAGACAGATACGCAGTATTTT. Its protein product is CASGRGGETDTQYF.

The CDR3 nucleotides read TGTGCCAGCAGCGTAGCGGGGTTTTCCTACGAGCAGTACTTC. Protein: CASSVAGFSYEQYF. The genes are TRBV9 and TRBJ2-7; possibly TRBD2 for D (5 bases). Trimming stripped 0 bases from V and 1 base from J, with 8 bases between. This CDR3 is built from 14 residues. Germline V gene lookup returns CDR1 SGDLS and CDR2 YYNGEE.

This sequence joins TRBV6-2 or TRBV6-3 and TRBJ1-4; 8 positions match TRBD1. The junction had 21 bases not matched to a gene; V was cut back by 2 bases and J by 4 bases. Germline V gives CDR1 MNHEY, CDR2 SVGEGT. CDR3 length: 21 amino acids. Here the CDR3 DNA reads TGTGCCAGCAGTTACCCGAGTGGGGATAGACAGACAGGGGAGCATAATGAAAAACTGTTTTTT. It codes for CASSYPSGDRQTGEHNEKLFF.

The chain has TRBV3-1 (or the pseudogene TRBV3-2) and TRBJ1-1, with TRBD1 matching over 11 bases. J was trimmed by 10 bases and V by 1 base; bases with no gene match: 5. The CDR3 runs 14 residues. Germline-derived CDR1 and CDR2 are LGHDT and YNNKEL (reference sequence). The CDR3 DNA is TGTGCCAGCAGCCAAGGGACAGGGGGCCTTGCAGCTTTCTTT. Protein product: CASSQGTGGLAAFF.

Here the CDR3 DNA reads TGTGCCAGCAGTTACGCCGGGACAAGGGCAACTAATGAAAAACTGTTTTTT. Encoded protein: CASSYAGTRATNEKLFF. The V gene is TRBV5-5, the J gene TRBJ1-4, with D possibly TRBD1 on 6 matching bases. Trimming cost V 5 bases and J 0 bases, with 17 bases left between them. Per germline, CDR1 SGHKS and CDR2 YYEKEE (reference sequence). The CDR3 totals 17 residues.

This clone was observed a handful of times. The rearrangement links TRBV3-1 (or the pseudogene TRBV3-2) to TRBJ2-1, with 9 positions matching TRBD2. In germline, CDR1 is LGHDT, CDR2 YNNKEL (reference sequence). Trimming took 8 bases from V and 3 from J; bases not matched to a gene: 17. The CDR3 length is 18 residues. CDR3 sequence reads: CASGPIRAGGEIYNEQFF. The CDR3 DNA sequence: TGTGCCAGCGGGCCTATCCGGGCGGGGGGGGAGATCTACAATGAGCAGTTCTTC.

The V and J genes are TRBV28 and TRBJ2-7, with D unclear. V was trimmed by 6 bases and J by 3 bases, leaving 18 bases between them. Germline CDR1 MDHEN, CDR2 SYDVKM. The CDR3 is made up of 15 amino acids. The CDR3 sequence: CASSSENTPFYEQYF. The CDR3 region has the DNA TGTGCCAGCAGCTCCGAAAACACACCTTTCTACGAGCAGTACTTC.

This clone was observed a handful of times. The J gene is TRBJ1-1, the V gene TRBV9; D unclear. Trimming removed 0 bases at V and 1 base at J, with 4 bases between. Germline CDR1 reads SGDLS; CDR2 reads YYNGEE. CDR3 length: 13 residues. This CDR3 is CASSVAGNTEAFF. The CDR3 coding sequence is TGTGCCAGCAGCGTAGCGGGGAACACTGAAGCTTTCTTT.

The gene calls are TRBV27 and TRBJ2-2; 8 nucleotides match TRBD1. The CDR3 runs to 18 residues. Looked up from germline, CDR1 is MNHEY and CDR2 is SMNVEV (reference sequence). The V segment lost 2 bases and the J segment 9 bases; nucleotides outside the gene matches: 17. CDR3 coding DNA: TGTGCCAGCAGTTTAGGGGGGACAGGTCGGTTTCGGAGGCGGGAGCTGTTTTTT. Residues: CASSLGGTGRFRRRELFF.

The chain links TRBV6-6 to TRBJ1-4, with TRBD1 matching 7 bases. The germline gives CDR1 MNHNY, CDR2 SVGAGI (reference sequence). V dropped 6 bases and J dropped 5; count of bases not matched to a gene: 9. This CDR3 is 15 amino acids long. This chain's CDR3 is CASSKGTAQNEKLFF. CDR3 in DNA: TGTGCCAGCAGCAAAGGGACAGCACAAAATGAAAAACTGTTTTTT.

The rearrangement links TRBV18 to TRBJ2-3; D is possibly TRBD2 (6 bases). The CDR3 contains 14 residues. Between the trimmed V and J ends, which lost 6 bases and 0 bases, there was a span of 10 bases. Germline lookup yields CDR1 KGHSH and CDR2 LQKENI. As DNA, the CDR3 is TGTGCCAGCTCCCTCGGGGGTAGCACAGATACGCAGTATTTT. Translated: CASSLGGSTDTQYF.

The chain joins TRBV13 to TRBJ2-3; 8 bases line up with TRBD2. Germline V gene data show CDR1 as PRHDT and CDR2 as FYEKMQ (reference sequence). The CDR3 contains 12 residues. The ends lost 5 bases at V and 14 bases at J; junction bases unmatched: 9. CDR3 nucleotides: TGTGCCAGCAGCGCGGGGGGCACCACAGGGTATTTT. It encodes CASSAGGTTGYF.

This rearrangement joins TRBV6-5 to TRBJ1-2, with D perhaps TRBD1 (6 bases). The germline V and J ends were trimmed by 11 bases and 1 base, with 14 bases remaining between them. This CDR3 spans 13 amino acids. The germline CDR1 and CDR2 sequences are MNHEY and SVGAGI. The CDR3 is CASGDPFNYGYTF. CDR3 sequence (DNA): TGTGCCTCAGGGGACCCTTTTAACTATGGCTACACCTTC.

The chain employs TRBV9 and TRBJ1-1; 10 nucleotides match TRBD1. The germline V gene has CDR1 SGDLS and CDR2 YYNGEE. With V trimmed by 8 bases and J by 7 bases, 20 bases remained unmatched. The CDR3 extends over 17 amino acids. Written as DNA, the CDR3 is TGTGCCAGGCCATCCTTCGGCGACAGGGGGCAGAACGGTGAAGCTTTCTTT. Its translation is CARPSFGDRGQNGEAFF.